This T cell receptor (beta chain) was captured in a study of CD8 T cells in ankylosing spondylitis. General observations from the study: According to the report, clones linked to the disease were significantly enriched in matched synovial fluid samples taken from ankylosing spondylitis patients.

TCRdb processed the 5' RACE reads anew with MiXCR; each CDR3 protein has one entry. The data contain roughly 120,000 distinct CDR3 sequences, about an eighth of them seen just once; the ten biggest clones take up under 3%. This clonotype was counted many times. Its matching antigen is unknown. The source material was blood, either unsorted or a sorted T cell fraction (not recorded which). The clonotype was recovered from a female donor with ankylosing spondylitis or in good health (not recorded which).

The DNA of the CDR3 is TGTGCCAGCAGCTTAGGAGTCCCCAGCGGGGGGGCAGACGGGGAGCTGTTTTTT. It encodes CASSLGVPSGGADGELFF. The chain combines TRBV11-2 with TRBJ2-2; 10 bases are a match to TRBD2. Germline trimming cut 1 base from V and 7 bases from J; bases unmatched to any gene: 12. The germline CDR1 and CDR2 sequences are SGHAT and FQNNGV. The CDR3 has 18 residues.